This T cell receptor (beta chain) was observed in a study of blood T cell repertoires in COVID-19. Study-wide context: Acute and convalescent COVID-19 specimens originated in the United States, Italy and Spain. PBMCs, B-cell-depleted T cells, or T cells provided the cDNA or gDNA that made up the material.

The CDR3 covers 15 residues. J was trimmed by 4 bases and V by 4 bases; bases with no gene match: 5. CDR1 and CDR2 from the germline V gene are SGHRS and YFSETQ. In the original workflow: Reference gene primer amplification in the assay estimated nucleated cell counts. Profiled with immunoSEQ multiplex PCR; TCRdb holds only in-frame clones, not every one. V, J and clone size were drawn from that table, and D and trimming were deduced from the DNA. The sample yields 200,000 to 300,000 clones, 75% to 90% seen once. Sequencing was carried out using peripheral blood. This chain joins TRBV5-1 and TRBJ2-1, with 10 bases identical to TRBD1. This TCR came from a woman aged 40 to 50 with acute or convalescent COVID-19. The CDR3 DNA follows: TGCGCCAGCAGCGTAGGACAGGGGGTTTACAATGAGCAGTTCTTC. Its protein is CASSVGQGVYNEQFF.